This T cell receptor (beta chain) was recorded in a study of response to subunit inactivated influenza vaccine. Study results and limitations: It was the authors' suggestion that each seasonal influenza vaccination recruits few new T cells.

TCRdb re-called the RT-PCR reads with MiXCR, one entry per CDR3 protein. The sample contains approximately 310,000 distinct CDR3 sequences, around a fifth of which appear only once. This clonotype was counted ten times or more. Its cognate antigen is unknown. Sample: PBMCs from blood, taken approximately 22 months after vaccination. The TCR originated in a man aged 45 to 75 who received an inactivated influenza vaccine.

This CDR3 is CASSQVGTVATNEKLFF. For the CDR3, the DNA is TGCGCCAGCAGCCAAGTCGGGACAGTTGCAACTAATGAAAAACTGTTTTTT. V is TRBV4-1 and J is TRBJ1-4; 7 bases are shared with TRBD1. The junction had 5 bases not matched to a gene; V was cut back by 1 base and J by 0 bases. The CDR3 contains 17 residues. Looked up from germline, CDR1 is MGHRA and CDR2 is YSYEKL.